These T cell receptor beta chains were read from a single sample in a study of T cells in Graves' hyperthyroidism and ophthalmopathy. From the multiplex PCR reads, TCRdb called clonotypes with MiXCR, one entry per CDR3 protein. The sample lists around 190,000 distinct CDR3 sequences, less than 20% seen once, with more than 50% in the top ten. The sequencing sample was made of blood. The receptors come from a woman aged 45-65 years with Graves' hyperthyroidism. The CDR3 runs from the conserved cysteine through the conserved F or W. Each record gives: J gene, V gene, clone size, D gene, CDR3 DNA, CDR3 protein. D genes are given only for firm matches. For some rows the clone size is stated as once, few or many, or as a class when expanded; others skip it.

TRBJ2-7	TRBV24-1	few	.	TGTGCCACCTCCCCTCTAAGCTCCTACGAGCAGTACTTC	CATSPLSSYEQYF
TRBJ2-7	TRBV28	many	.	TGTGCCAGCAGTTCTACGACAGAGACCTACGAGCAGTACTTC	CASSSTTETYEQYF
TRBJ1-2	TRBV24-1	many	TRBD1	TGTGCCACCAGTGATCACAGGGGGCTCGGCTACACCTTC	CATSDHRGLGYTF
TRBJ2-1	TRBV11-2	.	.	TGTGCCAGCAGCCGGGACTCGAGCTCCTACAATGAGCAGTTCTTC	CASSRDSSSYNEQFF
TRBJ2-1	TRBV12-3/TRBV12-4	.	TRBD1	TGTGCCAGCAGCCGGGACAGGAACGATGAGCAGTTCTTC	CASSRDRNDEQFF
TRBJ1-2	TRBV3-1	.	TRBD1	TGTGCCAGCAGCCAAGAAGGTACAGGGGGAAAAGGCTACACCTTC	CASSQEGTGGKGYTF
TRBJ2-7	TRBV28	.	.	TGTGCCAGCAGACGCACCGACATGTACGAGCAGTACTTC	CASRRTDMYEQYF
TRBJ1-5	TRBV6-1	many	.	TGTGCCAGCAGTGAACAGTTCAATCAGCCCCAGCATTTT	CASSEQFNQPQHF
TRBJ1-1	TRBV18	few	.	TGTGCCAGCTCACACAGCCCTTACACTGAAGCTTTCTTT	CASSHSPYTEAFF
TRBJ2-5	TRBV2	.	TRBD1	TGTGCCAGCAGGGACAGGGCCCCTGGGGGAGACCAGTACTTC	CASRDRAPGGDQYF
TRBJ1-1	TRBV29-1	few	TRBD1	TGCAGCGTGGCCGGAGGGGGCGCCACTACTGAAGCTTTCTTT	CSVAGGGATTEAFF
TRBJ1-4	TRBV18	.	.	TGTGCCAGCTCACCCCGACAGGATGAAAAACTGTTTTTT	CASSPRQDEKLFF
TRBJ2-1	TRBV12-5	few	TRBD2	TGTGCTAGTGGTTTTCGGCTAGCGGGAGAAAATGAGCAGTTCTTC	CASGFRLAGENEQFF
TRBJ1-5	TRBV28	.	.	TGTGCCAGCGCTCTCGACAATCAGCCCCAGCATTTT	CASALDNQPQHF
TRBJ2-3	TRBV6-2/TRBV6-3	many	.	TGTGCCAGCAGTTACGTCACTAACCAGATGGAACGCACAGATACGCAGTATTTT	CASSYVTNQMERTDTQYF
TRBJ2-1	TRBV3-1	few	.	TGTGCCAGCAGCCAAGATGAATCGGGAGCCACCTACAATGAGCAGTTCTTC	CASSQDESGATYNEQFF
TRBJ1-3	TRBV20-1	.	.	TGCAGTGCTAGCCAACCTAGTGGGGCAGGGGATGGAAACACCATATATTTT	CSASQPSGAGDGNTIYF
TRBJ1-1	TRBV28	.	.	TGTGCCAGCAGTTTGCAGACTGAAGCTTTCTTT	CASSLQTEAFF
TRBJ2-1	TRBV12-3/TRBV12-4	many	.	TGTGCCAGCAGTTTAGCCCTAAAGGGGAGCCATGAGCAGTTCTTC	CASSLALKGSHEQFF
TRBJ2-7	TRBV27	many	.	TGTGCCAGCAGTTGGGACTTAGCCTCCTACGAGCAGTACTTC	CASSWDLASYEQYF
TRBJ2-7	TRBV7-9	many	.	TGTGCCAGCAGCCCTCCGGGCCCCCGCTCCAACTACGAGCAGTACTTC	CASSPPGPRSNYEQYF
TRBJ2-3	TRBV5-4	once	TRBD1	TGTGCCAGCAGCTTGGAGGTCGGGACAGGAACAGATACGCAGTATTTT	CASSLEVGTGTDTQYF
TRBJ2-5	TRBV7-2	few	TRBD2	TGTGCCAGCAGCTCTACTAGCGGGAGTGGGGAGACCCAGTACTTC	CASSSTSGSGETQYF
TRBJ2-3	TRBV20-1	many	.	TGCAGTGCTCCGGGGCGTAGCACAGATACGCAGTATTTT	CSAPGRSTDTQYF
TRBJ2-3	TRBV5-1	many	.	TGCGCCAGCAGCTCCCAGGCCCCAGATACGCAGTATTTT	CASSSQAPDTQYF
TRBJ1-6	TRBV13	.	.	TGTGCCAGCAGCTTTGGGGGGAAGGCTTCACCCCTCCACTTT	CASSFGGKASPLHF
TRBJ2-7	TRBV5-1	many	.	TGCGCCAGCAGTGGGGAGTACGAGCAGTACTTC	CASSGEYEQYF
TRBJ2-3	TRBV7-3	many	TRBD2	TGTGCCAGCAGCTTAACTGCTAGCGGGAGTGGGGCAGATACGCAGTATTTT	CASSLTASGSGADTQYF
TRBJ2-3	TRBV7-9	many	.	TGTGCCAGCAACCCTATAAGCACAGATACGCAGTATTTT	CASNPISTDTQYF
TRBJ2-1	TRBV24-1	.	TRBD2	TGTGCCACCAGTGACGTTAGCGGGAGCTCCTACAATGAGCAGTTCTTC	CATSDVSGSSYNEQFF
TRBJ2-5	TRBV11-2	many	.	TGTGCCAGCAGCTTAGCCAGGGGTTCTATCGGGACCCAGTACTTC	CASSLARGSIGTQYF
TRBJ2-1	TRBV10-3	.	.	TGTGCCGCGGGAAGGGAGGATGAGCAGTTCTTC	CAAGREDEQFF
TRBJ2-3	TRBV5-1	few	TRBD2	TGCGCCAGCAGATCACAGCGGGAGATGCCAGATACGCAGTATTTT	CASRSQREMPDTQYF
TRBJ2-7	TRBV7-9	many	.	TGTGCCAGCAGCCCTAAAAGTCGGGTGAGCTACGAGCAGTACTTC	CASSPKSRVSYEQYF
TRBJ1-5	TRBV20-1	.	.	TGCAGTGCTAGTGGCAGGGAAGGCAATCAGCCCCAGCATTTT	CSASGREGNQPQHF
TRBJ2-7	TRBV11-2	many	.	TGTGCCAGCAGCTCCAACCGGGAAATTACGGGCGAGCAGTACTTC	CASSSNREITGEQYF
TRBJ2-5	TRBV15	few	.	TGTGCCACCAGCAGAGATCGGCTTGAGACCCAGTACTTC	CATSRDRLETQYF
TRBJ2-5	TRBV13	.	.	TGTGCCAGCACGAGCAGTCAAGAGACCCAGTACTTC	CASTSSQETQYF
TRBJ2-7	TRBV12-3/TRBV12-4	many	TRBD2	TGTGCCAGCAGTCGAAATTGGGAGGGATTTAGCGAGCAGTACTTC	CASSRNWEGFSEQYF
TRBJ1-1	TRBV11-3	many	.	TGTGCCAGCAGCTTAGTACGGATGAACACTGAAGCTTTCTTT	CASSLVRMNTEAFF
TRBJ2-7	TRBV12-3/TRBV12-4	many	TRBD2	TGTGCCAGCAGTTCGGGGATCCTAGCGGCCGAGCAGTACTTC	CASSSGILAAEQYF
TRBJ2-2	TRBV28	many	.	TGTGCCAGCAGTTTTAAGGGCTCGAACACCGGGGAGCTGTTTTTT	CASSFKGSNTGELFF
TRBJ2-7	TRBV28	many	TRBD1	TGTGCCAGCAGTTTTGGGACAGGGACCTACGAGCAGTACTTC	CASSFGTGTYEQYF
TRBJ2-5	TRBV3-1	many	.	TGTGCCAGCAGCCAAGATCCTGGGACCCAGTACTTC	CASSQDPGTQYF
TRBJ2-1	TRBV2	.	.	TGTGCCAGCAGTGAAATTTCGGGGGCAAATGAGCAGTTCTTC	CASSEISGANEQFF
TRBJ2-1	TRBV7-3	many	.	TGTGCCAGCAGCTTAACGTTGGGGTCAGGGACTCTCAATGAGCAGTTCTTC	CASSLTLGSGTLNEQFF
TRBJ2-5	TRBV7-8	many	TRBD2	TGTGCCAGCACCATACTAGCGGAAGAGACCCAGTACTTC	CASTILAEETQYF
TRBJ2-1	TRBV19	many	TRBD2	TGTGCCAGTAGTATTACTAGCGGGAGTGCCTCCTACAATGAGCAGTTCTTC	CASSITSGSASYNEQFF
TRBJ1-1	TRBV10-3	many	.	TGTGCCATCAGTGAGTCTTGGGGGCAGAACACTGAAGCTTTCTTT	CAISESWGQNTEAFF
TRBJ1-1	TRBV6-2/TRBV6-3	.	.	TGTGCCAGCAGGGAGGGGGGGTTTGGAAAGCATGCTGAAGCTTTCTTT	CASREGGFGKHAEAFF